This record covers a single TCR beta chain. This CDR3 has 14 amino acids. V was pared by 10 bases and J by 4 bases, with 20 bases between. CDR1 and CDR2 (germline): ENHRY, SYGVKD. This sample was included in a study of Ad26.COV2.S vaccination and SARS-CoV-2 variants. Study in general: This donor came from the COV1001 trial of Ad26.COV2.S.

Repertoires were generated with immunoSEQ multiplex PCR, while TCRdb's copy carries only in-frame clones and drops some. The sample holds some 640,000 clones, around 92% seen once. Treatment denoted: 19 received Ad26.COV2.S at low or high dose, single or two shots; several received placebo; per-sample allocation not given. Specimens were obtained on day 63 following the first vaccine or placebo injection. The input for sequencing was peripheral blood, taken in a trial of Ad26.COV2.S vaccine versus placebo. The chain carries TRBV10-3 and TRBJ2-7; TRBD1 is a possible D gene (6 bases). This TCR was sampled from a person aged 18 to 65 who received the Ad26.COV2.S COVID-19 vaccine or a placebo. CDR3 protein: CASRQDGGPYEQYF. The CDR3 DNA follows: TGTGCCAGCCGACAGGATGGAGGTCCTTACGAGCAGTACTTC.